These T cell receptor beta chains were read from a single sample in a study of CD8+CD57+ T cells in acquired aplastic anemia. Each CDR3 protein gets one entry after TCRdb re-called the reads with MiXCR. The sample has approximately 270,000 distinct CDR3 sequences, 56% seen once. The sample taken for sequencing was sorted CD4+, CD8+, or CD8+CD57+ T cells (not recorded which) from PBMCs. The receptors were gathered from a human donor with severe aplastic anemia or a healthy control (not recorded which). The CDR3 runs from the conserved cysteine through the conserved F or W. The D gene is left open where the match is weak. The size entry is marked missing in some rows and otherwise reads once, few, many or a size class.

TRBV28	many	TRBJ2-7	.	CASSERDYEQYF	TGTGCCAGCAGCGAAAGGGACTACGAGCAGTACTTC
TRBV2	.	TRBJ2-1	.	CASVGRVNEQFF	TGTGCCAGCGTCGGCAGGGTCAATGAGCAGTTCTTC
TRBV10-3	few	TRBJ1-2	.	CAISDPGQRGDYGYTF	TGTGCCATCAGTGACCCTGGGCAGAGGGGGGACTATGGCTACACCTTC
TRBV6-4	once	TRBJ2-2	TRBD2	CASSDSRAGDNTGELFF	TGTGCCAGCAGTGACTCCCGAGCGGGGGACAACACCGGGGAGCTGTTTTTT
TRBV7-8	few	TRBJ1-1	.	CASSLRPTGRMNTEAFF	TGTGCCAGCAGCTTAAGACCGACAGGTAGGATGAACACTGAAGCTTTCTTT
TRBV7-9	.	TRBJ2-1	.	CASSEGTLGQFF	TGTGCCAGCAGCGAGGGGACTCTTGGGCAGTTCTTC
TRBV19	.	TRBJ1-2	TRBD1	CASSSSPGQGNHGYTF	TGTGCCAGTAGTTCATCCCCGGGACAGGGAAATCACGGCTACACCTTC
TRBV10-3	.	TRBJ2-1	.	CATSYSYNEQFF	TGTGCTACGAGTTACTCCTACAATGAGCAGTTCTTC
TRBV24-1	.	TRBJ2-5	TRBD2	CATSDTHLAGVRETQYF	TGTGCCACCAGTGATACTCACCTAGCGGGAGTAAGGGAGACCCAGTACTTC
TRBV5-5	few	TRBJ2-5	TRBD2	CASSLEGLARETQYF	TGTGCCAGCAGCTTGGAGGGACTAGCGCGAGAGACCCAGTACTTC
TRBV6-2/TRBV6-3	.	TRBJ1-2	.	CASSYPHLQETFYGYTF	TGTGCCAGCAGTTATCCCCACCTACAGGAAACCTTCTATGGCTACACCTTC
TRBV19	many	TRBJ1-6	TRBD1	CASSPDRGRYNSPLHF	TGTGCCAGTAGTCCTGACAGGGGCCGCTATAATTCACCCCTCCACTTT
TRBV24-1	once	TRBJ2-6	.	CATSDPWQGGISNSGANVLTF	TGTGCCACCAGTGATCCTTGGCAGGGGGGAATATCCAACTCTGGGGCCAACGTCCTGACTTTC
TRBV25-1	few	TRBJ1-4	.	CASIGTGDPTNEKLFF	TGTGCCAGCATAGGGACGGGGGATCCAACTAATGAAAAACTGTTTTTT
TRBV9	.	TRBJ2-1	TRBD1	CASSPSGTDANNEQFF	TGTGCCAGCAGCCCCTCCGGGACAGACGCCAACAATGAGCAGTTCTTC
TRBV2	few	TRBJ2-7	TRBD1	CARETGNSYEQYF	TGTGCCAGAGAGACAGGGAACTCCTACGAGCAGTACTTC
TRBV7-2	few	TRBJ2-7	TRBD2	CASSLTLSGAYEQYF	TGTGCCAGCAGCTTAACTCTTAGCGGGGCCTACGAGCAGTACTTC
TRBV9	.	TRBJ2-5	TRBD1	CASSVAGGIETQYF	TGTGCCAGCAGCGTAGCAGGGGGCATCGAGACCCAGTACTTC
TRBV5-1	few	TRBJ2-5	TRBD1	CASSKMAGGQETQYF	TGCGCCAGCAGCAAAATGGCAGGGGGCCAAGAGACCCAGTACTTC
TRBV20-1	many	TRBJ1-3	.	CSAVRVNSGNTIYF	TGCAGTGCCGTCCGGGTCAACTCTGGAAACACCATATATTTT
TRBV7-9	few	TRBJ2-2	TRBD2	CASPGLAGTIANTGELFF	TGTGCCAGCCCGGGGCTAGCGGGCACAATCGCGAACACCGGGGAGCTGTTTTTT
TRBV7-6	.	TRBJ2-7	TRBD2	CASSPGKGLAGHELYF	TGTGCCAGCAGCCCCGGCAAGGGACTAGCAGGCCACGAGCTGTACTTC
TRBV5-8	many	TRBJ2-1	TRBD2	CASSSSGLAGLTSYNEQFF	TGTGCCAGCAGCTCCTCGGGGCTAGCGGGGCTGACATCCTACAATGAGCAGTTCTTC
TRBV24-1	.	TRBJ2-7	.	CATSRDGGEQYF	TGTGCCACCTCACGCGACGGTGGCGAGCAGTACTTC
TRBV7-8	.	TRBJ2-5	TRBD2	CASLGLAGRQETQYF	TGTGCCAGCCTAGGACTAGCGGGGAGGCAGGAGACCCAGTACTTC
TRBV7-6	few	TRBJ2-3	TRBD2	CASSASVLAASTDTQYF	TGTGCCAGCAGCGCCAGCGTACTAGCGGCTAGCACAGATACGCAGTATTTT
TRBV27	many	TRBJ1-5	.	CASNSQNSNQPQHF	TGTGCCAGCAATAGTCAGAATAGCAATCAGCCCCAGCATTTT
TRBV7-3	.	TRBJ2-7	.	CASSLTGGSYEQYF	TGTGCCAGCAGCTTAACTGGGGGCTCCTACGAGCAGTACTTC
TRBV7-3	once	TRBJ2-3	.	CASSLAGASDTQYF	TGTGCCAGCAGCTTAGCGGGGGCGTCAGATACGCAGTATTTT
TRBV12-3/TRBV12-4	.	TRBJ1-2	.	CASSLEGLRDGYTF	TGTGCCAGCAGTTTAGAGGGTCTTCGGGATGGCTACACCTTC
TRBV7-2	few	TRBJ1-6	.	CASSSPLHF	TGTGCCAGCAGCTCTCCCCTCCACTTT
TRBV5-6	.	TRBJ1-1	.	CASSSVTGNTEAFF	TGTGCCAGCAGCTCGGTCACAGGGAACACTGAAGCTTTCTTT
TRBV20-1	.	TRBJ2-7	.	CSPRGGGYEQYF	TGCAGTCCCCGGGGAGGGGGCTACGAGCAGTACTTC
TRBV14	many	TRBJ2-6	.	CASSQWLGSGANVLTF	TGTGCCAGCAGCCAATGGCTGGGCTCTGGGGCCAACGTCCTGACTTTC
TRBV19	.	TRBJ1-1	.	CASRDRGGGTEAFF	TGTGCCAGTCGCGATCGGGGCGGGGGCACTGAAGCTTTCTTT
TRBV7-2	.	TRBJ2-7	TRBD1	CASSSTGQYEQYF	TGTGCCAGCAGCTCCACGGGACAGTACGAGCAGTACTTC
TRBV19	.	TRBJ1-2	.	CASSIDQKGGYGYTF	TGTGCCAGTAGTATAGATCAAAAGGGTGGCTATGGCTACACCTTC
TRBV30	.	TRBJ1-5	.	CAWSVLHSIQPQHF	TGTGCCTGGAGTGTATTACATAGCATTCAGCCCCAGCATTTT
TRBV24-1	many	TRBJ2-3	.	CATSDRQGTDTQYF	TGTGCCACCAGTGATCGGCAGGGCACAGATACGCAGTATTTT
TRBV2	.	TRBJ2-3	TRBD2	CASSEILTSGGSDTQYF	TGTGCCAGCAGTGAAATCCTGACTAGCGGGGGATCAGATACGCAGTATTTT
TRBV12-3/TRBV12-4	many	TRBJ2-1	TRBD2	CASSSSSPSGPSYNEQFF	TGTGCCAGCAGTTCCTCGTCCCCTAGCGGGCCCTCCTACAATGAGCAGTTCTTC
TRBV16	.	TRBJ2-1	.	CATQVRRSSYNEQFF	TGTGCCACCCAAGTACGGAGGAGCTCCTACAATGAGCAGTTCTTC
TRBV5-1	.	TRBJ1-4	.	CASSLQGPNEKLFF	TGCGCCAGCAGCTTACAGGGTCCTAATGAAAAACTGTTTTTT
TRBV24-1	.	TRBJ2-5	.	CATSDFSGTGQETQYF	TGTGCCACCAGTGATTTTTCGGGCACAGGGCAAGAGACCCAGTACTTC
TRBV7-2	.	TRBJ1-1	.	CASSSETGTEAFF	TGTGCCAGCAGCTCGGAGACTGGGACTGAAGCTTTCTTT
TRBV14	.	TRBJ2-1	.	CASSQEYDEQFF	TGTGCCAGCAGCCAGGAGTATGATGAGCAGTTCTTC
TRBV15	.	TRBJ2-7	.	CATRTSGETYEQYF	TGTGCCACCAGAACTTCAGGGGAAACATACGAGCAGTACTTC
TRBV5-1	many	TRBJ1-1	.	CASSSVTLNTEAFF	TGCGCCAGCAGCTCGGTTACACTGAACACTGAAGCTTTCTTT
TRBV5-8	.	TRBJ2-6	TRBD1	CASGFWDRDPRSGFGANVLTF	TGTGCCAGCGGCTTCTGGGACAGGGATCCACGTAGTGGTTTTGGGGCGAACGTCCTGACTTTC
TRBV2	.	TRBJ1-1	TRBD1	CASSLQGASGEAFF	TGTGCCAGCAGCCTACAGGGGGCGTCGGGTGAAGCTTTCTTT
TRBV12-5	few	TRBJ1-5	.	CATSDQNQPQHF	TGTGCCACCAGTGACCAGAATCAGCCCCAGCATTTT
TRBV15	.	TRBJ1-1	TRBD1	CATSRGRQGVAEAFF	TGTGCCACCAGCAGAGGAAGACAGGGGGTGGCTGAAGCTTTCTTT